This entry lists 26 T cell receptor beta chains sequenced from one sample in a study of blood T cell repertoires in COVID-19 (dated by TCRdb to 2018 to 2021). The protocol used for the library was the immunoSEQ multiplex PCR assay. TCRdb holds this immuneACCESS table with in-frame rearrangements only. Some clones are missing; in checked studies, unresolved V genes explain under half, and the rest has no known cause. This sample is represented by over 250,000 clones; approximately 90% of them were singletons. 6% to 8% of the sample is held by the ten biggest clonotypes. The material sequenced was peripheral blood. The receptors were sampled from a woman aged 45-59 years with COVID-19, enrolled during active disease.

The chain combines TRBV21-1 with TRBJ2-1; the DNA was not used to check the table's D call, TRBD1. TRBV21-1 is reported as a pseudogene. The CDR3 loop spans 16 amino acids. The CDR3 spells CASSKNYGQGYNEQFF. The CDR3 bases are TGTGCCAGCAGCAAAAACTACGGCCAGGGGTACAATGAGCAGTTCTTC.

This clone turned up a few times. The genes are TRBV6-5 and TRBJ2-5; D is ambiguous. The CDR3 has 16 residues. Germline CDR1 is MNHEY and CDR2 is SVGAGI. V lost 0 bases and J 7 bases, leaving 18 bases between the germline ends. The CDR3 region is CASSYSIVMVTGTQYF. For the CDR3, the DNA is TGTGCCAGCAGTTACTCGATCGTAATGGTGACGGGGACCCAGTACTTC.

In its sample, this clone was seen once. The J gene is TRBJ2-5, the V gene TRBV5-8; D is possibly TRBD2 (6 bases). Trimming left V 4 bases short and J 2 bases short, with 18 bases between. The CDR3 covers 16 residues. Germline CDR1 is SGHTS and CDR2 is YDEGEE. CDR3: CASSPRTWSGQETQYF. The CDR3 coding sequence is TGTGCCAGCAGCCCGAGGACCTGGAGCGGGCAAGAGACCCAGTACTTC.

This clone has just a few counts. This rearrangement joins TRBV5-1 to TRBJ1-2, with TRBD1 as a possible D gene (6 bases). Trimming left V 1 base short and J 3 bases short, with 7 bases between. Germline loops: CDR1 SGHRS, CDR2 YFSETQ. The CDR3 totals 13 residues. The CDR3 protein is CASSLRTDYGYTF. The CDR3 DNA is TGCGCCAGCAGCTTGCGGACAGACTATGGCTACACCTTC.

The chain recombines TRBV11-3 with TRBJ2-1, with D uncertain. Germline V CDR1 and CDR2: SGHNT, YENEEA. Between the trimmed V and J ends, which lost 3 bases and 9 bases, there was a span of 9 bases. There are 12 residues in the CDR3. CDR3 nucleotides: TGTGCCAGCAGCTTCGTGAACAGTGAGCAGTTCTTC. This gives the protein CASSFVNSEQFF.

Only one count was recorded for this clone. The rearrangement joins TRBV29-1 to TRBJ2-2, with 7 bases identical to TRBD1. This CDR3 comprises 14 residues. Per the germline V gene, CDR1 is SQVTM and CDR2 is ANQGSEA. Germline trimming cut 3 bases from V and 7 bases from J; bases unmatched to any gene: 8. This CDR3 is CSVELRQGYGELFF. CDR3 DNA: TGCAGCGTTGAGTTGCGACAGGGTTACGGGGAGCTGTTTTTT.

The chain carries TRBV9 and TRBJ2-3; no clear D gene. The germline V gene has CDR1 SGDLS and CDR2 YYNGEE. Trimming stripped 3 bases from V and 2 bases from J, with 7 bases between. The CDR3 spans 13 residues. CDR3 in amino acids: CASSERPTDTQYF. As DNA, the CDR3 is TGTGCCAGCAGCGAGAGGCCCACAGATACGCAGTATTTT.

The chain couples TRBV11-3 to TRBJ2-7; TRBD2 might be the D (5 bases). V was pared by 8 bases and J by 6 bases, with 20 bases between. Germline V gene lookup returns CDR1 SGHNT and CDR2 YENEEA. The CDR3 runs to 14 residues. The CDR3 DNA sequence: TGTGCCAGCGGTCTAGGCCGGGGAGCCGTCGAGCAGTACTTC. It translates to CASGLGRGAVEQYF. Looking up the rest from reference TRBV11-3 and TRBJ2-7 gives the full variable domain: EAGVVQSPRYKIIEKKQPVAFWCNPISGHNTLYWYLQNLGQGPELLIRYENEEAVDDSQLPKDRFSAERLKGVDSTLKIQPAELGDSAVYLCASGLGRGAVEQYFGPGTRLTVT.

The chain couples TRBV9 to TRBJ2-3; the D gene is possibly TRBD1 (5 bases). The germline gives CDR1 SGDLS, CDR2 YYNGEE. This CDR3 has 15 residues. The germline V and J ends were trimmed by 2 bases and 5 bases, with 15 bases remaining between them. CDR3 DNA sequence: TGTGCCAGCAGCGTCGAAGGGGCGCGTCAAGATACGCAGTATTTT. Translation gives CASSVEGARQDTQYF.

The V and J genes are TRBV24-1 and TRBJ2-2, with TRBD2 identical over 10 bases. The germline V gene has CDR1 KGHDR and CDR2 SFDVKD. V was pared by 7 bases and J by 5 bases, with 3 bases of the junction left unmatched. The CDR3 consists of 14 residues. CDR3 in amino acids: CATSGTSVTGELFF. CDR3 DNA: TGTGCCACCAGCGGGACTAGCGTTACCGGGGAGCTGTTTTTT.

Concerning this clone: Other DNA sequences in this specimen translate into the identical CDR3. The V gene is TRBV5-1, the J gene TRBJ2-7; weak D call: TRBD2 (6 bases). V lost 2 bases and J 0 bases, leaving 9 bases between the germline ends. The V gene's germline CDR1 is SGHRS and CDR2 YFSETQ. The CDR3 is 14 amino acids. Here the CDR3 DNA reads TGCGCCAGCAGCTTATCCGGGAGCTCCTACGAGCAGTACTTC. This encodes CASSLSGSSYEQYF.

V gene TRBV5-6 combines with J gene TRBJ2-5; 10 bases are shared with TRBD2. CDR1 and CDR2 (germline): SGHDT, YYEEEE. The CDR3 spans 15 residues. J lost 4 bases, V lost 5 bases, and 8 bases had no gene match. DNA of the CDR3: TGTGCCAGCAGAGACGTAGCTAGCGGGGGAGAGACCCAGTACTTC. Protein sequence: CASRDVASGGETQYF. Full variable domain (outside the CDR3, taken from reference TRBV5-6 and TRBJ2-5): DAGVTQSPTHLIKTRGQQVTLRCSPKSGHDTVSWYQQALGQGPQFIFQYYEEEERQRGNFPDRFSGHQFPNYSSELNVNALLLGDSALYLCASRDVASGGETQYFGPGTRLLVL.

The V gene is TRBV11-2, the J gene TRBJ2-7, with TRBD1 matching over 8 bases. This CDR3 comprises 13 residues. J lost 3 bases, V lost 5 bases, and 3 bases had no gene match. Per the germline V gene, CDR1 is SGHAT and CDR2 is FQNNGV. Here the CDR3 reads CASSRTGGYEQYF. CDR3 DNA sequence: TGTGCCAGCAGCAGAACAGGGGGCTACGAGCAGTACTTC.

The chain is built from TRBV28 and TRBJ2-3, with D maybe TRBD2 (5 bases). The V end was cut by 8 bases, the J end by 5 bases, with 17 bases between. CDR1 MDHEN and CDR2 SYDVKM come from the germline V gene. CDR3 length: 14 residues. CDR3 residues: CASSSSPGRDTQYF. Here the CDR3 DNA reads TGTGCCAGCTCCTCATCCCCGGGGAGAGATACGCAGTATTTT.

V and J are TRBV29-1 and TRBJ1-1; 11 bases match TRBD1. The CDR3 loop spans 12 amino acids. V was pared by 6 bases and J by 5 bases, with 2 bases of the junction left unmatched. Germline V gene sequence: CDR1 SQVTM, CDR2 ANQGSEA. The CDR3 is CSVDRGPTEAFF. The CDR3, as DNA: TGCAGCGTGGACAGGGGGCCAACTGAAGCTTTCTTT.

This chain joins TRBV5-8 and TRBJ1-5, with D perhaps matching TRBD1 (6 bases). Germline V gene data show CDR1 as SGHTS and CDR2 as YDEGEE. The CDR3 contains 15 residues. V was pared by 2 bases and J by 1 base, with 10 bases between. CDR3 in amino acids: CASSFYRGSNQPQHF. The CDR3 region has the DNA TGTGCCAGCAGCTTTTATAGGGGGAGCAATCAGCCCCAGCATTTT.

V gene TRBV7-3 combines with J gene TRBJ2-1, with 10 bases identical to TRBD2. The ends lost 5 bases at V and 0 bases at J; junction bases unmatched: 7. The CDR3 covers 17 residues. CDR1 and CDR2 (germline): SGHTA, FQGTGA. CDR3 in DNA: TGTGCCAGCAGCCTGCCAGAGCGGGGGGGCTCCTACAATGAGCAGTTCTTC. Translation: CASSLPERGGSYNEQFF.

The V and J genes are TRBV6-5 and TRBJ1-1, with a possible D match to TRBD1 (6 bases). The CDR3 sequence is 13 residues long. V was clipped by 7 bases and J by 5 bases, with 14 bases between them. CDR1 is MNHEY, CDR2 SVGAGI, per germline. The CDR3 protein is CASNQQGGTEAFF. The CDR3 nucleotides read TGTGCCAGCAATCAACAGGGAGGGACTGAAGCTTTCTTT.

The J gene is TRBJ2-3, the V gene TRBV20-1; tentatively, D is TRBD2 (5 bases). The V end was cut by 5 bases, the J end by 5 bases, with 8 bases between. Looked up from germline, CDR1 is DFQATT and CDR2 is SNEGSKA (reference sequence). CDR3 length: 11 residues. The CDR3 coding sequence is TGCAGTGCTCTCCGGGGAGATACGCAGTATTTT. Translation gives CSALRGDTQYF.

The genes are TRBV30 and TRBJ1-2; tentatively, D is TRBD1 (6 bases). Germline V gene lookup returns CDR1 GTSNPN and CDR2 SVGIG (reference sequence). This CDR3 is built from 13 residues. Trimming shortened V by 4 bases and J by 1 base, and 10 bases separated the two germline ends. The CDR3 spells CAWKDSYNYGYTF. DNA for the CDR3: TGTGCCTGGAAGGACAGCTATAACTATGGCTACACCTTC.

The chain employs TRBV10-2 and TRBJ2-7; TRBD2 matches 11 bases. CDR3 length equals 14 residues. V trimming: 6 bases; J trimming: 9 bases; junction bases outside the gene matches: 10. Germline lookup yields CDR1 WSHSY and CDR2 SAAADI. For the CDR3, the DNA is TGCGCCAGCAGCGTGGGACTAGCGGAGGTTAGGCAGTACTTC. This codes for CASSVGLAEVRQYF.

This rearrangement joins TRBV27 to TRBJ2-3; 13 nucleotides agree with TRBD2. The CDR3 length is 17 residues. Germline CDR1 is MNHEY and CDR2 is SMNVEV (reference sequence). After removal of 2 bases from V and 3 bases from J, the junction contained 5 bases not matched to a gene. The DNA of the CDR3 is TGTGCCAGCAGTTTAACTAGCGGGAGGGCCAATACAGATACGCAGTATTTT. Its protein product is CASSLTSGRANTDTQYF.

This chain uses TRBV2 with TRBJ1-1; 8 bases align to TRBD1. Germline V lookup: CDR1 SNHLY, CDR2 FYNNEI. There are 15 residues in the CDR3. V shed 6 bases, J shed 1 base, and the junction held 7 bases outside the gene matches. The CDR3 sequence: CASSADRAKNTEAFF. The CDR3 nucleotides read TGTGCCAGCAGCGCGGACAGGGCCAAGAACACTGAAGCTTTCTTT. The full variable domain, its missing parts supplied by reference TRBV2 and TRBJ1-1, is EPEVTQTPSHQVTQMGQEVILRCVPISNHLYFYWYRQILGQKVEFLVSFYNNEISEKSEIFDDQFSVERPDGSNFTLKIRSTKLEDSAMYFCASSADRAKNTEAFFGQGTRLTVV.

The chain couples TRBV5-4 to TRBJ2-2, with D perhaps TRBD2 (6 bases). The V end lost 2 bases, the J end lost 4 bases, and 12 bases lay between the germline ends. This CDR3 is built from 15 residues. CDR1 and CDR2 (germline): SGHNT, YYREEE (reference sequence). This CDR3 reads CASSFISGATGELFF. CDR3 nucleotides: TGTGCCAGCAGCTTTATTAGCGGAGCCACCGGGGAGCTGTTTTTT. Filled out from reference TRBV5-4 and TRBJ2-2, the complete variable domain reads ETGVTQSPTHLIKTRGQQVTLRCSSQSGHNTVSWYQQALGQGPQFIFQYYREEENGRGNFPPRFSGLQFPNYSSELNVNALELDDSALYLCASSFISGATGELFFGEGSRLTVL.

The CDR3 here is CASSRLAGSYEQYF. The DNA for the CDR3 is TGTGCCAGCAGCAGACTAGCGGGATCGTACGAGCAGTACTTC. The genes are TRBV5-4 and TRBJ2-7, with TRBD2 matching over 11 bases. This CDR3 contains 14 residues. J gave up 4 bases and V 4 bases, and 4 bases lay outside the gene matches. CDR1 is SGHNT, CDR2 YYREEE, per germline (reference sequence).

This chain connects TRBV4-1 to TRBJ2-7; TRBD1 is a possible D gene (6 bases). V dropped 4 bases and J dropped 0 bases, with 16 bases sitting between them. CDR1 is MGHRA, CDR2 YSYEKL, per germline. This CDR3 region has 16 residues. In nucleotides, the CDR3 is TGCGCCAGCAGCCCCCTTACCGGGACACACTCCTACGAGCAGTACTTC. This codes for CASSPLTGTHSYEQYF.